These T cell receptor beta chains were read from a single sample in a study of spatial heterogeneity in lung cancer. TCRdb analysed the 5' RACE reads with MiXCR anew, one entry per CDR3 protein. Of about 45,000 distinct CDR3 sequences in the sample, about 10% were seen once. Sequencing was performed on PBMCs, taken at surgery. The receptors stem from a female donor with early-stage non-small cell lung cancer. Both conserved end residues are part of each CDR3. A D gene is named only where the DNA matches it firmly. Some rows mark clone size as missing; the rest say once, few, many or name a class of expanded clone.

J,length,size,D,V,DNA,CDR3
TRBJ1-1,14,many,.,TRBV29-1,TGCAGCGTTGAAGACGGACCATGGGGCGCTGAAGCTTTCTTT,CSVEDGPWGAEAFF
TRBJ1-5,15,.,TRBD1,TRBV3-1,TGTGCCAGCAGCCCGAGACAGGGAGGCGATCAGCCCCAGCATTTT,CASSPRQGGDQPQHF
TRBJ2-2,17,few,TRBD2,TRBV5-4,TGTGCCAGCAGCTTGGATCTCGGGGGGGCAAGGGCCGGGGAGCTGTTTTTT,CASSLDLGGARAGELFF
TRBJ2-1,13,few,.,TRBV6-1,TGTGCCGCTGACAGGCAGAGTTACAATGAGCAGTTCTTC,CAADRQSYNEQFF
TRBJ1-1,12,.,.,TRBV6-6,TGTGCCAGCAGTTTGGGGGGGGCTGAAGCTTTCTTT,CASSLGGAEAFF
TRBJ1-1,14,.,TRBD1,TRBV10-3,TGTGCCATCAGTTCTGACAGGGGGCAGGGTGAAGCTTTCTTT,CAISSDRGQGEAFF
TRBJ1-1,13,few,.,TRBV29-1,TGCAGCGTTGAAAGAGACAGGAACACTGAAGCTTTCTTT,CSVERDRNTEAFF
TRBJ1-3,16,many,TRBD1,TRBV5-1,TGCGCCAGCAGCTTGGAGACGACAGGGGCTGGAAACACCATATATTTT,CASSLETTGAGNTIYF
TRBJ1-1,17,many,.,TRBV25-1,TGTGCCAGCAGTGGAGTCCCAACAGGGTTTGACGGCACTGAAGCTTTCTTT,CASSGVPTGFDGTEAFF
TRBJ1-1,14,few,.,TRBV6-6,TGTGCCAGCAGTCGGACCTCCATGCACACTGAAGCTTTCTTT,CASSRTSMHTEAFF
TRBJ2-7,13,many,.,TRBV28,TGTGCCAGCAGTTCGGGACTTTACTACGAGCAGTACTTC,CASSSGLYYEQYF
TRBJ2-3,13,few,.,TRBV19,TGTGCCAGTAGTAGCCGGGGCACAGATACGCAGTATTTT,CASSSRGTDTQYF
TRBJ2-2,15,few,.,TRBV12-3/TRBV12-4,TGTGCCAGCAGTCTGTTGCGGGCGGACACCGGGGAGCTGTTTTTT,CASSLLRADTGELFF
TRBJ1-1,15,.,.,TRBV6-2/TRBV6-3,TGTGCCAGCACAACGACGGGTAAGCGTTACACTGAAGCTTTCTTT,CASTTTGKRYTEAFF
TRBJ2-3,13,many,.,TRBV7-8,TGTGCCAGCAGCTTCGGTGTGACAGATACGCAGTATTTT,CASSFGVTDTQYF
TRBJ2-3,16,.,.,TRBV5-1,TGCGCCAGCAGCTTGGTTGGACAGCAGACCACAGATACGCAGTATTTT,CASSLVGQQTTDTQYF
TRBJ2-1,14,once,.,TRBV7-2,TGTGCCAGCGACCGAGGGGGCTCCTACAATGAGCAGTTCTTC,CASDRGGSYNEQFF
TRBJ2-7,14,.,TRBD1,TRBV5-4,TGTGCCAGCAGCTTCGGGACAGGGCTCTACGAGCAGTACTTC,CASSFGTGLYEQYF
TRBJ1-2,13,few,.,TRBV28,TGTGCCAGCAGTCCAAGACCCTACTATGGCTACACCTTC,CASSPRPYYGYTF
TRBJ1-5,14,once,.,TRBV19,TGTGCCAGTAGTATGGCAGGGCGCAATCAGCCCCAGCATTTT,CASSMAGRNQPQHF
TRBJ2-2,14,.,TRBD1,TRBV25-1,TGTGCCAGCAGTGGACAGGGGGCGGCCGGGGAGCTGTTTTTT,CASSGQGAAGELFF
TRBJ1-2,13,few,.,TRBV12-3/TRBV12-4,TGTGCCAGCAGTTTAGTAGGGGACTATGGCTACACCTTC,CASSLVGDYGYTF
TRBJ1-1,13,.,.,TRBV12-3/TRBV12-4,TGTGCCAGCAGTCGGGGGGGGAGCACTGAAGCTTTCTTT,CASSRGGSTEAFF
TRBJ2-7,15,.,TRBD1,TRBV7-2,TGTGCCAGCAGCTTAGGCCAGGGGGAAATCTACGAGCAGTACTTC,CASSLGQGEIYEQYF
TRBJ2-7,13,many,.,TRBV18,TGTGCCAGCTCAGCGACAGTCTCCTACGAGCAGTACTTC,CASSATVSYEQYF
TRBJ2-7,13,.,.,TRBV7-6,TGTGCCAGCAGCTTAGAGGCTGGGGTCGAGCAGTACTTC,CASSLEAGVEQYF
TRBJ2-7,14,.,.,TRBV5-1,TGCGCCAGCAGCTTGGGGGGAGGTTCCTACGAGCAGTACTTC,CASSLGGGSYEQYF
TRBJ2-3,14,few,TRBD2,TRBV7-9,TGTGCCAGCAGATTTAGCGGGGGGGCAGATACGCAGTATTTT,CASRFSGGADTQYF
TRBJ2-7,15,few,TRBD1,TRBV6-2/TRBV6-3,TGTGCCAGCAGCCACCTGGGACAGGACCACTACGAGCAGTACTTC,CASSHLGQDHYEQYF
TRBJ2-1,15,many,.,TRBV4-3,TGCGCCAGCAGCCAAGATTTGGCAGACTACAATGAGCAGTTCTTC,CASSQDLADYNEQFF
TRBJ2-5,13,.,TRBD2,TRBV20-1,TGCAGTGCCCCAGCGGGGGGACAAGAGACCCAGTACTTC,CSAPAGGQETQYF